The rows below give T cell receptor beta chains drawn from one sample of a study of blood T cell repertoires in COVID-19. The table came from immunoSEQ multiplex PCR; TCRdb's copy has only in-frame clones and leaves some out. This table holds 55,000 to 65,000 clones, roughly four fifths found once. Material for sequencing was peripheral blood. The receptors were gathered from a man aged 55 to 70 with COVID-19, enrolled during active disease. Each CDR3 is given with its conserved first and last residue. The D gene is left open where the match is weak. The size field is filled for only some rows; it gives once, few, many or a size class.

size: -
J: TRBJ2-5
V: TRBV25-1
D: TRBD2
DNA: TGTGCCAGCGGGAAACGACTAGCGGGGGGACAAGAGACCCAGTACTTC
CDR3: CASGKRLAGGQETQYF

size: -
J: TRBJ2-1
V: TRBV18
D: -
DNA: TGTGCCAGCTCACCACTGACAGAGAGCTCCTACAATGAGCAGTTCTTC
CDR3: CASSPLTESSYNEQFF

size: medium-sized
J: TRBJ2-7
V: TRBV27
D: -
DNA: TGTGCCAGCAGCCCCACAGGGCTCTACGAGCAGTACTTC
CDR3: CASSPTGLYEQYF

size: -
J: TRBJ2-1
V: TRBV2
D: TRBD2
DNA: TGTGCCAGCACCATTAGCGGGGGGACTAGCTCCTACAATGAGCAGTTCTTC
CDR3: CASTISGGTSSYNEQFF

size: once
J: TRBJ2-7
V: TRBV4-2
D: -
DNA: TGTGCCAGCAGCCAAGGGGCGTGGAGGCCGAGCTCCTACGAGCAGTACTTC
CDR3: CASSQGAWRPSSYEQYF

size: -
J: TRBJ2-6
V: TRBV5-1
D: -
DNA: TGCGCCAGCAGCTTGCCCCCCCACACAGGACAAATCGCGCGGGCCAACGTCCTGACTTTC
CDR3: CASSLPPHTGQIARANVLTF

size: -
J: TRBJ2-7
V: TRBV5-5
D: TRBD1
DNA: TGTGCCAGCAGCCTTGCGACAGGGGGCCGTGGGTACGAGCAGTACTTC
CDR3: CASSLATGGRGYEQYF

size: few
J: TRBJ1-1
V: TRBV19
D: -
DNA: TGTGCCAGTATGACGCCCAGGGAAGCTTTCTTT
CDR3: CASMTPREAFF

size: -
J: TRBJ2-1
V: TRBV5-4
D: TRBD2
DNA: TGTGCCAGCAGCTTGGGTGGCGCTAGCGGGATTTACAATGAGCAGTTCTTC
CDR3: CASSLGGASGIYNEQFF

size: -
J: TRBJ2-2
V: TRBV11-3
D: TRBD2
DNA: TGTGCCAGCAGCTTAGGGACTAGCGGAGGAGGCACCGGGGAGCTGTTTTTT
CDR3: CASSLGTSGGGTGELFF

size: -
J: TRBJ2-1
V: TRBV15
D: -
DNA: TGTGCCACCTCCGGACAGCAGGGAGCTGTGCAGTTCTTC
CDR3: CATSGQQGAVQFF

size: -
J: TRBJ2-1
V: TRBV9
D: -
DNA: TGTGCCAGCAGCGTAAATGCGGGGTCGAGCTCCTACAATGAGCAGTTCTTC
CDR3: CASSVNAGSSSYNEQFF

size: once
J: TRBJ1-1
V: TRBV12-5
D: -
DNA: TGTGCTAGTGGTTTGCAAGTTGGGGGGAAGGACACTGAAGCTTTCTTT
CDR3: CASGLQVGGKDTEAFF

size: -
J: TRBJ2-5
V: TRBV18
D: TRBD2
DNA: TGTGCCAGCTCACCGGGGAGGGAGAGAGAGACCCAGTACTTC
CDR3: CASSPGRERETQYF

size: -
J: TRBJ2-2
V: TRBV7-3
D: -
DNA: TGTGCCAGCAGCACCCCATGGGGGGGGCACACCGGGGAGCTGTTTTTT
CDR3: CASSTPWGGHTGELFF

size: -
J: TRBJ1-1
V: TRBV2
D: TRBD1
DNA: TGTGCCAGCAGCATGTCAGGGGGCGAAGCTTTCTTT
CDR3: CASSMSGGEAFF

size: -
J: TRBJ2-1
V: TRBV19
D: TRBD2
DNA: TGTGCCAGTCAGACTAGCGGGAGCTCCTACAATGAGCAGTTCTTC
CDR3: CASQTSGSSYNEQFF

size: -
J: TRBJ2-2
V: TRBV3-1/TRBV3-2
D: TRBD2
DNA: TGTGCCAGCAGCCAAATTCTCACACTAGCGGAGGTGAACACCGGGGAGCTGTTTTTT
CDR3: CASSQILTLAEVNTGELFF

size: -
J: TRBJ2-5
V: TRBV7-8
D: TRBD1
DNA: TGTGCCAGCAGCTGGGGCCCAAGGACAGGGGCACAGCAAGAGACCCAGTACTTC
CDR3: CASSWGPRTGAQQETQYF

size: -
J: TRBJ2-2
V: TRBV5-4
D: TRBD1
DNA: TGTGCCAGCAGCCACCCCGGGACAGGGACCACCGGGGAGCTGTTTTTT
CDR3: CASSHPGTGTTGELFF

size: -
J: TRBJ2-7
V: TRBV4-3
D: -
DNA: TGCGCCAGCAGCCAAGATGGGGGACTGGCTTACGAGCAGTACTTC
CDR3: CASSQDGGLAYEQYF

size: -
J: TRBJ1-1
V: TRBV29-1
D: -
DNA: TGCAGCGTACTTAATTGGGACACAAACACTGAAGCTTTCTTT
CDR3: CSVLNWDTNTEAFF

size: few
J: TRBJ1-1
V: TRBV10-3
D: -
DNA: TGTGCCATCAGTGAGTCCAAGTCACTGCTGAACACTGAAGCTTTCTTT
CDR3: CAISESKSLLNTEAFF

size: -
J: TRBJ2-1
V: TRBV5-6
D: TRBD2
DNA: TGTGCCAGCACCACTAGCGGGGCCTACAATGAGCAGTTCTTC
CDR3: CASTTSGAYNEQFF

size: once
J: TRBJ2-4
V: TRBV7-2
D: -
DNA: TGTGCCAGCAGCTACAGTAAAAACATTCAGTACTTC
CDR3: CASSYSKNIQYF

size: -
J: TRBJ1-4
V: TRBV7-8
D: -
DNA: TGTGCCAGCAGCCCACGTAGGGGGGGCCCCAATGAAAAACTGTTTTTT
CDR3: CASSPRRGGPNEKLFF

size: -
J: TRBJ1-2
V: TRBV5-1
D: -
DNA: TGCGCCAGCAGCTTGGCCCCAGGGGTCTACGGCTACACCTTC
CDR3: CASSLAPGVYGYTF

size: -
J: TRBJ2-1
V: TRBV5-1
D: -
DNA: TGCGCCAGCAGCTTGGCCGGGGGTTTGACCTACAATGAGCAGTTCTTC
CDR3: CASSLAGGLTYNEQFF

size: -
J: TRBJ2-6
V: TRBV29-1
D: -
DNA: TGCAGCGTTTACGAGGGGGAAGGGGCCAACGTCCTGACTTTC
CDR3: CSVYEGEGANVLTF

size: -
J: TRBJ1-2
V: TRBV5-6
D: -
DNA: TGTGCCAGCAGCTCCACAGGGCCATCCGTCTACACCTTC
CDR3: CASSSTGPSVYTF

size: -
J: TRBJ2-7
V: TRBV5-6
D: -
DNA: TGTGCCAGCAGCTTGGAACCGCGCCTGAAGGGGGAGCAGTACTTC
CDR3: CASSLEPRLKGEQYF

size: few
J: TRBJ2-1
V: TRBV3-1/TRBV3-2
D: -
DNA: TGTGCCAGCAACCTGGGGGAGGCCTACAATGAGCAGTTCTTC
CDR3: CASNLGEAYNEQFF

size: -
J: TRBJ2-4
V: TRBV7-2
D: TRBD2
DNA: TGTGCCAGCAGCTTAGGGGGCGGGGGTACGGCCAAAAACATTCAGTACTTC
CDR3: CASSLGGGGTAKNIQYF